The clone carrying this T cell receptor (beta chain) has a count of ten or more. This record comes from a study of regulatory T cells in long-lasting Graves disease. The time point is: newly diagnosed GD, antithyroid drugs for less than 3 months. From PBMCs, RNA was extracted and then used to make the TCR library. Trimming shortened V by 3 bases and J by 0 bases, and 10 bases separated the two germline ends. Germline V gene data show CDR1 as SNHLY and CDR2 as FYNNEI. This CDR3 is 15 amino acids long. With iRepertoire HTBI primers and Arm-PCR of CDR3 regions, TCR beta libraries were built. TCRdb redid the calling of the multiplex PCR reads with MiXCR, one entry per CDR3 protein. Altogether some 460,000 distinct CDR3 sequences are present, 16% being singletons, with the ten largest covering approximately 12%. These data were also reused for a study on T cells in Graves' hyperthyroidism and ophthalmopathy.

The chain links TRBV2 to TRBJ2-3; D is unresolved. This receptor was taken from a man aged 40-49 years with Graves disease. Sequencing used peripheral blood mononuclear cells (PBMCs), obtained at new diagnosis, from a patient treated with antithyroid drugs. As DNA, the CDR3 is TGTGCCAGCAGTGACGACTTCACTAGCACAGATACGCAGTATTTT. This translates into CASSDDFTSTDTQYF.